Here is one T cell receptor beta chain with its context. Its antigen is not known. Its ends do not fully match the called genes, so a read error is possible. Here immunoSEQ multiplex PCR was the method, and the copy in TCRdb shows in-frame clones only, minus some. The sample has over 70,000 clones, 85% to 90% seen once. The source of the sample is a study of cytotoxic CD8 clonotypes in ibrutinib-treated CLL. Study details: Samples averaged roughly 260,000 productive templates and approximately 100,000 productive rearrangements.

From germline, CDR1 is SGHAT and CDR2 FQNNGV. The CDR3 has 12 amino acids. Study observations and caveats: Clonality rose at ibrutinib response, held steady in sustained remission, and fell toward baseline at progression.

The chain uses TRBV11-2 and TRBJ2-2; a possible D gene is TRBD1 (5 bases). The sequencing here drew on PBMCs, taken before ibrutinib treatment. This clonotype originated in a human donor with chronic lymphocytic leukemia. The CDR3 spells CASTLGAGELFF. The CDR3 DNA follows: TGTGCCAGCACCTTAGGGGCCGGGGAGCTGTTTTTT.